This T cell receptor (beta chain) was sequenced during a study of blood T cell repertoires in COVID-19. Produced via immunoSEQ multiplex PCR; TCRdb's table is partial and in-frame only. The sample carries around 300,000 clones, 80% to 90% recorded once. The J segment lost 1 base and the V segment lost 4 bases, leaving 6 bases of the junction unmatched. CDR3 length: 16 amino acids. CDR1 KGHSH and CDR2 LQKENI come from the germline V gene. The J gene is TRBJ2-3, the V gene TRBV18; 9 bases are shared with TRBD2. The sequenced sample consisted of peripheral blood. This sequence originates from a woman aged 45-65 years with COVID-19, enrolled during active disease. The CDR3 sequence is CASSRLAGVGTDTQYF. The DNA for the CDR3 is TGTGCCAGCTCACGCTTAGCGGGAGTTGGCACAGATACGCAGTATTTT.